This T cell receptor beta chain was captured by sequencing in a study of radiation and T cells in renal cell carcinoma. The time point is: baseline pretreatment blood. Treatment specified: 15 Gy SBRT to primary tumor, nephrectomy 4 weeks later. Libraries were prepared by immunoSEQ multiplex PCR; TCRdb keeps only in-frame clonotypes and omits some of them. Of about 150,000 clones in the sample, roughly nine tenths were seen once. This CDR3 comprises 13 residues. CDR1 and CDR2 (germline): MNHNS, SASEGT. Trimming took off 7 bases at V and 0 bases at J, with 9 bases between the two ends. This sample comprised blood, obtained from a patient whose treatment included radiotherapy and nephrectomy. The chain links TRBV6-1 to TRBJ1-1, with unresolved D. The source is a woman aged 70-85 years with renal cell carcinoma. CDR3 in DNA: TGTGCCAGCATACCAAGCATGAACACTGAAGCTTTCTTT. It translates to CASIPSMNTEAFF.